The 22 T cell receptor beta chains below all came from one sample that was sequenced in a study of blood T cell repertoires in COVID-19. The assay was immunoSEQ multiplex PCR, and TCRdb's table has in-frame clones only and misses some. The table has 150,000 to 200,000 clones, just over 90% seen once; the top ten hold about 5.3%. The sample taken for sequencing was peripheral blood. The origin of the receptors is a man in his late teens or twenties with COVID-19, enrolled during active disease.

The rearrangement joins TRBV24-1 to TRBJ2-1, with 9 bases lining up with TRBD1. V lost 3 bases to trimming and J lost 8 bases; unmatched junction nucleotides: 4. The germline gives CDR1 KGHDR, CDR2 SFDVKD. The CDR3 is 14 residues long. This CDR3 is CATSDPDRGDEQFF. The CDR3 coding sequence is TGTGCCACCAGTGATCCCGACAGGGGGGATGAGCAGTTCTTC.

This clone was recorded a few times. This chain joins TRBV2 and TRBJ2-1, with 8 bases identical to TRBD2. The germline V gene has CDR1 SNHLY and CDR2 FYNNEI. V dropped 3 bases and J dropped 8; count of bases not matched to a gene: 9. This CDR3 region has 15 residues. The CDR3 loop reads CASSDRSGKLDEQFF. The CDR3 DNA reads TGTGCCAGCAGTGACCGTAGCGGGAAACTGGATGAGCAGTTCTTC.

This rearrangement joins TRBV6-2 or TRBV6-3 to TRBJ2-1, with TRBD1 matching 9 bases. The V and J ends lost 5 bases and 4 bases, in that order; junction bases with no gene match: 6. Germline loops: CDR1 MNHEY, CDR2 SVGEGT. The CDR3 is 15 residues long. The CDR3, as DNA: TGTGCCAGCAGTACCGGGACAGGGTTTTACAATGAGCAGTTCTTC. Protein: CASSTGTGFYNEQFF.

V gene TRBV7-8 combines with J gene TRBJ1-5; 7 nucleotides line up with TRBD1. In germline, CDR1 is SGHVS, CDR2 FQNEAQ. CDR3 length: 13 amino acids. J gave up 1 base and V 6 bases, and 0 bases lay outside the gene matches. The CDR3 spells CASRTGSNQPQHF. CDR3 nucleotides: TGTGCCAGCAGGACAGGGAGCAATCAGCCCCAGCATTTT.

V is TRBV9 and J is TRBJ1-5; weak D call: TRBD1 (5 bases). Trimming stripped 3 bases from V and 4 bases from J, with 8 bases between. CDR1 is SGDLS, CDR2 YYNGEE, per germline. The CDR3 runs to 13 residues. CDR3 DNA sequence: TGTGCCAGCAGCGCCGGGGGAAATCAGCCCCAGCATTTT. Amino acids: CASSAGGNQPQHF.

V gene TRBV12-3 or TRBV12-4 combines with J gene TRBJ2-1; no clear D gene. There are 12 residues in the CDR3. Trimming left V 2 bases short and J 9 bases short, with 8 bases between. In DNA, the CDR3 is TGTGCCAGCAGTTTAACAGTCGGTGAGCAGTTCTTC. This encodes CASSLTVGEQFF.

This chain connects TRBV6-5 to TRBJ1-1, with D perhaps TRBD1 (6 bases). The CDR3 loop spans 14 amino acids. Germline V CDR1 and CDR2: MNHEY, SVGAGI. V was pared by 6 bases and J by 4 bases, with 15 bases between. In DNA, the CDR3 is TGTGCCAGCAGACCTCCACAGGGTAGCACTGAAGCTTTCTTT. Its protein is CASRPPQGSTEAFF.

The CDR3 sequence is CASSLGPGQGATYEQYF. CDR3 bases: TGTGCCAGCAGCTTAGGGCCGGGACAGGGGGCGACCTACGAGCAGTACTTC. The chain couples TRBV11-3 to TRBJ2-7, with 12 bases lining up with TRBD1. The length of the CDR3 is 17 residues. V lost 1 base and J lost 2; bases outside the gene matches: 6. Germline CDR1 is SGHNT and CDR2 is YENEEA.

The CDR3 sequence: CSVRLAAPGPAFF. In nucleotides, the CDR3 is TGCAGCGTGAGACTAGCGGCCCCCGGTCCCGCGTTCTTC. J is TRBJ2-1 and V is TRBV29-1; 9 bases agree with TRBD2. The CDR3 totals 13 residues. V was clipped by 6 bases and J by 15 bases; unmatched bases: 15. Germline V CDR1 and CDR2: SQVTM, ANQGSEA.

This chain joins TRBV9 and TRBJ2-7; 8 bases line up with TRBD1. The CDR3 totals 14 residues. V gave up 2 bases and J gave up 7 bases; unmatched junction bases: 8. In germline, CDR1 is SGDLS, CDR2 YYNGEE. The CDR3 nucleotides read TGTGCCAGCAGCGTGACAGGGGAGAAGGGTGAGCAGTACTTC. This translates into CASSVTGEKGEQYF.

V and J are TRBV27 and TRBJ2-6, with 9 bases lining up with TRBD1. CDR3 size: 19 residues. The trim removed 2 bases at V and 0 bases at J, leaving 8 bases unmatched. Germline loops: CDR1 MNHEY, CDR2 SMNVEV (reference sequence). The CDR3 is CASSLRWETGGSGANVLTF. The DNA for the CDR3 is TGTGCCAGCAGTTTAAGGTGGGAGACAGGGGGCTCTGGGGCCAACGTCCTGACTTTC. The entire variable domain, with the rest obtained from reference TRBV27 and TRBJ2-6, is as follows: EAQVTQNPRYLITVTGKKLTVTCSQNMNHEYMSWYRQDPGLGLRQIYYSMNVEVTDKGDVPEGYKVSRKEKRNFPLILESPSPNQTSLYFCASSLRWETGGSGANVLTFGAGSRLTVL.

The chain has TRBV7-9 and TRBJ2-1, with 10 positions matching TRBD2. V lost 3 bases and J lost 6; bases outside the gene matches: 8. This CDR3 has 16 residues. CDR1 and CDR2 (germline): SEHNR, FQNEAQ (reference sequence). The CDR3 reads CASSLLGTSEPNEQFF. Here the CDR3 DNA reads TGTGCCAGCAGCTTGCTCGGGACTAGCGAGCCCAATGAGCAGTTCTTC.

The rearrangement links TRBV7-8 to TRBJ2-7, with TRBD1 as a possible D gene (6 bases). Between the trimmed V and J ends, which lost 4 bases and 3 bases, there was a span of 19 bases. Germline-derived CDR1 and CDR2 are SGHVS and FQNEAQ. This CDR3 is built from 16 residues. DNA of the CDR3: TGTGCCAGCAGCTCGGAGATACAGGGTTTCGGCTACGAGCAGTACTTC. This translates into CASSSEIQGFGYEQYF.

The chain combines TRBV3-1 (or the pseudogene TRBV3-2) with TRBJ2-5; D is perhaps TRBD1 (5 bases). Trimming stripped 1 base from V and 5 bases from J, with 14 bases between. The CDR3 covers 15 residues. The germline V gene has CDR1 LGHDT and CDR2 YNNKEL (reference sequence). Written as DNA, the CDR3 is TGTGCCAGCAGCCAAGCTAGGGGCCTCCCCGAGACCCAGTACTTC. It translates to CASSQARGLPETQYF.

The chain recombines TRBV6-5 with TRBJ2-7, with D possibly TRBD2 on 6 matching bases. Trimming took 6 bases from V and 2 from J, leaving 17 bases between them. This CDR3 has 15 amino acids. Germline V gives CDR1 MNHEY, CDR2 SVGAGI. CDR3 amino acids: CASSNGGPPAYEQYF. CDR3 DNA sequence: TGTGCCAGCAGCAACGGGGGACCCCCTGCCTACGAGCAGTACTTC.

Written as DNA, the CDR3 is TGTGCCAGCAGCCGGGGAGAGTTCAGAAACACCATATATTTT. It is translated as CASSRGEFRNTIYF. The genes are TRBV11-2 and TRBJ1-3; D is uncertain. There are 14 residues in the CDR3. CDR1 and CDR2 (germline): SGHAT, FQNNGV. Trimming took 5 bases from V and 5 from J, leaving 13 bases between them.

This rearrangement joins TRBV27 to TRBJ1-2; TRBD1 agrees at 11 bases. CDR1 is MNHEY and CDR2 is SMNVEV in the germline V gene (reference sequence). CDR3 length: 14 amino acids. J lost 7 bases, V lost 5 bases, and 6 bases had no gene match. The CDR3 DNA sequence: TGTGCCAGCAGTAAGGTGGACAGGGGGCTTGGCTACACCTTC. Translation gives CASSKVDRGLGYTF.

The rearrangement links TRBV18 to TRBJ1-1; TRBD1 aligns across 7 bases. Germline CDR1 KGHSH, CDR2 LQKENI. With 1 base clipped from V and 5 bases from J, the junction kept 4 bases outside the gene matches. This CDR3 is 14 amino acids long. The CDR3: CASSPQGARTEAFF. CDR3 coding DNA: TGTGCCAGCTCACCACAGGGGGCTCGGACTGAAGCTTTCTTT.

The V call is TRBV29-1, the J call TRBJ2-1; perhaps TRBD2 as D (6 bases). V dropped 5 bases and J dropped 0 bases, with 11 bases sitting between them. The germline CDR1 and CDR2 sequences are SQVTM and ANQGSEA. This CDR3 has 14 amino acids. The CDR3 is CSVYELASYNEQFF. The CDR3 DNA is TGCAGCGTTTATGAACTAGCCTCCTACAATGAGCAGTTCTTC.

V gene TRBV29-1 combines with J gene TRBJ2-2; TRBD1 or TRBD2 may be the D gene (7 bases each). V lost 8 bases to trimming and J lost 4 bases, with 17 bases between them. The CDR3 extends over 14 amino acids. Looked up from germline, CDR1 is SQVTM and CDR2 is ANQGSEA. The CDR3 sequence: CSTSGTVGTGELFF. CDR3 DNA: TGCAGCACGAGCGGGACAGTTGGCACCGGGGAGCTGTTTTTT.

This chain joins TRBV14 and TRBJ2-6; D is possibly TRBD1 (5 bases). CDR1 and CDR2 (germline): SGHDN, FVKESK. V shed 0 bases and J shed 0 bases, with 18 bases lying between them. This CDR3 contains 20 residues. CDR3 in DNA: TGTGCCAGCAGCCAAGATGGGATGTGGGGCAGCATCTCTGGGGCCAACGTCCTGACTTTC. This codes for CASSQDGMWGSISGANVLTF.

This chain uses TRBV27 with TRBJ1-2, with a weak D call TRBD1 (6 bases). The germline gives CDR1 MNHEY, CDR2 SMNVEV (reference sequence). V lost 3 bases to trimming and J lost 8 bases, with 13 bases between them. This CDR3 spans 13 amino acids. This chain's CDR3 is CASSFAGGAGYTF. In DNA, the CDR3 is TGTGCCAGCAGTTTTGCGGGGGGGGCCGGCTACACCTTC.